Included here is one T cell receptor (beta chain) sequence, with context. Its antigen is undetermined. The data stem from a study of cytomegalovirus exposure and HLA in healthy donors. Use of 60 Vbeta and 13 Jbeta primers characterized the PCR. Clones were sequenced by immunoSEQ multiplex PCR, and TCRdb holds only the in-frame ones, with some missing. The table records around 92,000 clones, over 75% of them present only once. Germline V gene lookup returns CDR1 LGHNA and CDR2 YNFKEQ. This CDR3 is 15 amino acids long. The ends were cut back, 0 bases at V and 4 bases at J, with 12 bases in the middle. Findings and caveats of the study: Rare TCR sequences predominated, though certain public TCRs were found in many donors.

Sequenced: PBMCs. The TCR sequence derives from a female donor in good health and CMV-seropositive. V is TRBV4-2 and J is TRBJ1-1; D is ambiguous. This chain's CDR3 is CASSQDLTGFTEAFF. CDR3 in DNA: TGTGCCAGCAGCCAAGATCTGACGGGGTTCACTGAAGCTTTCTTT.